The clone carrying this T cell receptor (beta chain) was seen at least ten times. What it recognizes is unknown. This record comes from a study of identical twins. Study-wide results and limits: Models came in too low on out-of-frame TCR alpha sharing in monozygotic twins.

TCRdb analysed the 5' RACE reads with MiXCR anew, one entry per CDR3 protein. The sample has about 700,000 distinct CDR3 sequences; around 6.1% are singletons. Looked up from germline, CDR1 is SGHTA and CDR2 is FQGNSA. V shed 0 bases and J shed 5 bases, with 12 bases lying between them. CDR3 length: 15 residues. The sequencing sample was made of naive T cells sorted from blood. The chain is built from TRBV7-2 and TRBJ2-3; possible D gene TRBD2, 5 bases. The origin of this receptor is a man between 18 and 29 years old in good health. The chain's CDR3 is CASSLAPLGGDTQYF. Here the CDR3 DNA reads TGTGCCAGCAGCTTAGCCCCCCTAGGAGGAGATACGCAGTATTTT.